These 25 T cell receptor beta chains were sequenced from one sample in a study of blood T cell repertoires in COVID-19. The method was immunoSEQ multiplex PCR; TCRdb's version includes in-frame clones alone and lacks a portion of them. The sample has just over 300,000 clones, roughly 90% seen once; the top ten hold approximately 1.8%. Sequencing was carried out using peripheral blood. The receptors were sampled from a woman aged 25 to 39 with COVID-19, enrolled during active disease.

The J gene is TRBJ1-5, the V gene TRBV2, with D perhaps TRBD1 (6 bases). The CDR3 runs 14 residues. Deletions cut 5 bases from V and 2 bases from J, with 10 bases between. In germline, CDR1 is SNHLY, CDR2 FYNNEI. This chain's CDR3 is CASSPQGGNQPQHF. DNA of the CDR3: TGTGCCAGCAGTCCACAGGGTGGCAATCAGCCCCAGCATTTT.

The chain joins TRBV13 to TRBJ2-7; TRBD2 might be the D (6 bases). The germline gives CDR1 PRHDT, CDR2 FYEKMQ (reference sequence). The CDR3 consists of 13 residues. Trimming cost V 8 bases and J 1 base, with 12 bases left between them. The CDR3 protein is CASSGGSSYEQYV. The CDR3 bases are TGTGCCAGCTCCGGAGGGTCTTCCTACGAGCAGTACGTC.

This clone was detected only a few times. V gene TRBV7-9 combines with J gene TRBJ1-2, with unresolved D. Germline CDR1 reads SEHNR; CDR2 reads FQNEAQ (reference sequence). This CDR3 is 15 amino acids long. V was pared by 6 bases and J by 1 base, with 15 bases between. Here the CDR3 reads CASRSSGGYNYGYTF. DNA for the CDR3: TGTGCCAGCAGGTCTAGTGGAGGGTATAACTATGGCTACACCTTC.

This chain links TRBV19 with TRBJ1-5; the D gene is possibly TRBD1 (5 bases). The V end was cut by 3 bases, the J end by 1 base, with 19 bases between. CDR1 is LNHDA and CDR2 is SQIVND in the germline V gene (reference sequence). This CDR3 spans 18 amino acids. The CDR3 bases are TGTGCCAGTAGTATTTGGGGCTCGGCAGGGATAAGCAATCAGCCCCAGCATTTT. Translated: CASSIWGSAGISNQPQHF.

The chain links TRBV5-1 to TRBJ2-3, with 7 bases fitting TRBD2. The CDR3 is 15 residues long. V trimming: 0 bases; J trimming: 4 bases; junction bases outside the gene matches: 5. The germline gives CDR1 SGHRS, CDR2 YFSETQ. CDR3: CASSLAGRQADTQYF. CDR3 sequence (DNA): TGCGCCAGCAGCTTGGCCGGGAGGCAGGCAGATACGCAGTATTTT.

This clone occurred a few times. Other DNA sequences in this sample translate to the same CDR3. The rearrangement links TRBV12-3 or TRBV12-4 to TRBJ1-5; D is possibly TRBD1 (5 bases). Trimming took off 8 bases at V and 1 base at J, with 6 bases between the two ends. This CDR3 is 12 amino acids long. This CDR3 is CASRGSNQPQHF. CDR3 nucleotides: TGTGCCAGCCGGGGGAGCAATCAGCCCCAGCATTTT.

The rearrangement joins TRBV11-3 to TRBJ2-2; tentative D call: TRBD2 (5 bases). This CDR3 region has 14 residues. Trimming took off 4 bases at V and 6 bases at J, with 12 bases between the two ends. In germline, CDR1 is SGHNT, CDR2 YENEEA. This CDR3 reads CASSWFTRSGELFF. CDR3 DNA sequence: TGTGCCAGCAGCTGGTTCACTAGGTCCGGGGAGCTGTTTTTT. Full variable domain (remainder filled in from reference TRBV11-3 and TRBJ2-2): EAGVVQSPRYKIIEKKQPVAFWCNPISGHNTLYWYLQNLGQGPELLIRYENEEAVDDSQLPKDRFSAERLKGVDSTLKIQPAELGDSAVYLCASSWFTRSGELFFGEGSRLTVL.

The chain uses TRBV6-1 and TRBJ1-1; D not certain. Germline V gene data show CDR1 as MNHNS and CDR2 as SASEGT. CDR3 length: 13 amino acids. V was clipped by 6 bases and J by 6 bases, with 14 bases between them. This CDR3 reads CASRQGARAEAFF. The CDR3 nucleotides read TGTGCCAGCAGACAAGGAGCTCGGGCTGAAGCTTTCTTT.

The genes are TRBV18 and TRBJ2-7; tentatively, D is TRBD1 (6 bases). The CDR3 is made up of 14 amino acids. The V end lost 3 bases, the J end lost 2 bases, and 11 bases lay between the germline ends. CDR1 is KGHSH and CDR2 is LQKENI in the germline V gene. The CDR3 is CASSPRQGTYEQYV. DNA for the CDR3: TGTGCCAGCTCACCCAGGCAGGGGACCTACGAGCAGTACGTC.

The rearrangement links TRBV5-4 to TRBJ1-2; 7 positions agree with TRBD1. Germline values: CDR1 SGHNT, CDR2 YYREEE (reference sequence). V lost 3 bases to trimming and J lost 6 bases; unmatched junction nucleotides: 11. This CDR3 region has 15 residues. CDR3 in DNA: TGTGCCAGCAGCTCACCCCGGCAGGGGGGTAATGGCTACACCTTC. Its protein is CASSSPRQGGNGYTF.

This clone was seen once. The chain has TRBV25-1 and TRBJ2-3; D not certain. CDR1 is MGHDK and CDR2 is SYGVNS in the germline V gene. Trimming took 1 base from V and 7 from J, leaving 3 bases between them. The CDR3 runs to 11 residues. The CDR3 DNA sequence: TGTGCCAGCAGTGAATTAAATACGCAGTATTTT. It is translated as CASSELNTQYF.

The chain is built from TRBV11-2 and TRBJ1-1; D remains ambiguous. Germline V gene lookup returns CDR1 SGHAT and CDR2 FQNNGV. The CDR3 has 13 amino acids. V lost 3 bases and J 1 base, leaving 6 bases between the germline ends. CDR3 nucleotides: TGTGCCAGCAGCTTGGGAGGGAACACTGAAGCTTTCTTT. Translating it yields CASSLGGNTEAFF. The complete variable domain, with remaining parts taken from reference TRBV11-2 and TRBJ1-1, reads EAGVAQSPRYKIIEKRQSVAFWCNPISGHATLYWYQQILGQGPKLLIQFQNNGVVDDSQLPKDRFSAERLKGVDSTLKIQPAKLEDSAVYLCASSLGGNTEAFFGQGTRLTVV.

This sequence joins TRBV7-9 and TRBJ1-2; D gene ambiguous. V dropped 6 bases and J dropped 4 bases, with 9 bases sitting between them. Germline V gives CDR1 SEHNR, CDR2 FQNEAQ (reference sequence). The CDR3 contains 12 residues. The CDR3 DNA follows: TGTGCCAGCAGTAAAAACACCTATGGCTACACCTTC. Translation: CASSKNTYGYTF.

The chain links TRBV11-3 to TRBJ2-3, with 12 bases aligning to TRBD2. CDR1 is SGHNT and CDR2 is YENEEA in the germline V gene. This CDR3 region has 17 residues. The ends lost 1 base at V and 2 bases at J; junction bases unmatched: 4. The CDR3 here is CASSLGLAGAHTDTQYF. CDR3 coding DNA: TGTGCCAGCAGCTTAGGACTAGCGGGGGCCCACACAGATACGCAGTATTTT.

The gene calls are TRBV7-9 and TRBJ2-1, with 9 bases that match TRBD2. Losses at the gene ends were 5 bases for V and 9 bases for J; bases not matched to a gene: 11. Germline lookup yields CDR1 SEHNR and CDR2 FQNEAQ (reference sequence). The CDR3 runs 15 residues. CDR3 protein: CASSPGASGAGEQFF. The DNA of the CDR3 is TGTGCCAGCAGCCCAGGGGCTAGCGGGGCGGGTGAGCAGTTCTTC.

The gene calls are TRBV3-1 (or the pseudogene TRBV3-2) and TRBJ1-1, with TRBD1 as a possible D gene (5 bases). The CDR3 spans 15 residues. V was shortened by 0 bases and J by 6 bases, with 14 bases between the two germline ends. Germline CDR1 is LGHDT and CDR2 is YNNKEL (reference sequence). The CDR3, as DNA: TGTGCCAGCAGCCAAGATGTTCGCCAAGGGGCTGAAGCTTTCTTT. It codes for CASSQDVRQGAEAFF.

The rearrangement joins TRBV4-1 to TRBJ1-1; no clear D gene. The V end lost 2 bases, the J end lost 4 bases, and 8 bases lay between the germline ends. This CDR3 has 13 amino acids. Germline CDR1 MGHRA, CDR2 YSYEKL. The CDR3 sequence: CASSQSTLTEAFF. CDR3 in DNA: TGCGCCAGCAGCCAATCTACGCTCACTGAAGCTTTCTTT.

The gene calls are TRBV6-6 and TRBJ1-5; D is unresolved. The CDR3 is 13 amino acids. In germline, CDR1 is MNHNY, CDR2 SVGAGI (reference sequence). V was clipped by 7 bases and J by 5 bases, with 12 bases between them. CDR3 amino acids: CASTLGAYQPQHF. The DNA of the CDR3 is TGTGCCAGCACCTTGGGCGCATATCAGCCCCAGCATTTT.

The gene calls are TRBV7-9 and TRBJ2-5; D is perhaps TRBD2 (6 bases). The V and J ends lost 8 bases and 9 bases respectively, with 19 bases between them. This CDR3 is built from 13 residues. Germline-derived CDR1 and CDR2 are SEHNR and FQNEAQ (reference sequence). The CDR3: CASGGRSQGAQYF. The DNA for the CDR3 is TGTGCCAGCGGGGGGAGGAGTCAAGGGGCCCAGTACTTC.

This chain connects TRBV19 to TRBJ2-6; D perhaps matches TRBD1 (5 bases). The CDR3 runs to 16 residues. CDR1 is LNHDA, CDR2 SQIVND, per germline (reference sequence). The ends were cut back, 3 bases at V and 2 bases at J, with 11 bases in the middle. Here the CDR3 DNA reads TGTGCCAGTAGTATTATGGGGCCCCCTGGGGCCAACGTCCTGACTTTC. Translation gives CASSIMGPPGANVLTF. The full variable domain, rest sourced from reference TRBV19 and TRBJ2-6, is DGGITQSPKYLFRKEGQNVTLSCEQNLNHDAMYWYRQDPGQGLRLIYYSQIVNDFQKGDIAEGYSVSREKKESFPLTVTSAQKNPTAFYLCASSIMGPPGANVLTFGAGSRLTVL.

J is TRBJ1-5 and V is TRBV19; 7 bases line up with TRBD1. Germline V lookup: CDR1 LNHDA, CDR2 SQIVND (reference sequence). The ends lost 6 bases at V and 7 bases at J; junction bases unmatched: 9. This CDR3 is built from 14 residues. The DNA of the CDR3 is TGTGCCAGTAGACAAACAGGGGCGCGGCAGCCCCAGCATTTT. It encodes CASRQTGARQPQHF.

This clone was recorded a few times. At the DNA level, this CDR3 is encoded by other sequences in the same sample as well. This chain connects TRBV18 to TRBJ1-1, with D uncertain. The CDR3 runs to 13 residues. Trimming removed 2 bases from V and 1 base from J, with 5 bases in between. Germline-derived CDR1 and CDR2 are KGHSH and LQKENI. The CDR3 reads CASSPDKNTEAFF. The CDR3 nucleotides are TGTGCCAGCTCACCAGACAAGAACACTGAAGCTTTCTTT. The entire variable domain, with the rest obtained from reference TRBV18 and TRBJ1-1, is as follows: NAGVMQNPRHLVRRRGQEARLRCSPMKGHSHVYWYRQLPEEGLKFMVYLQKENIIDESGMPKERFSAEFPKEGPSILRIQQVVRGDSAAYFCASSPDKNTEAFFGQGTRLTVV.

The CDR3 nucleotides read TGTGCCAGCAGGGACGGCGGGGGTTGGTATGGCTACACCTTC. The encoded protein is CASRDGGGWYGYTF. V usage is TRBV28 and J usage is TRBJ1-2, with D maybe TRBD1 (5 bases). Germline V gene sequence: CDR1 MDHEN, CDR2 SYDVKM. With 6 bases removed from V and 5 bases from J, the gap between germline ends came to 16 bases. The CDR3 sequence is 14 residues long.

The chain couples TRBV19 to TRBJ1-2, with 7 bases aligning to TRBD1. The CDR3 runs 12 residues. Looked up from germline, CDR1 is LNHDA and CDR2 is SQIVND (reference sequence). J gave up 3 bases and V 7 bases, and 2 bases lay outside the gene matches. The CDR3 sequence is CASMDRYYGYTF. The CDR3 DNA reads TGTGCCAGTATGGACAGGTACTATGGCTACACCTTC.

The CDR3 DNA follows: TGCAGTGCTAGTTCTACAGGGGCCGGGGAGCTGTTTTTT. Translation: CSASSTGAGELFF. The chain uses TRBV20-1 and TRBJ2-2, with 7 bases aligning to TRBD1. The CDR3 has 13 residues. Looked up from germline, CDR1 is DFQATT and CDR2 is SNEGSKA (reference sequence). V was pared by 3 bases and J by 6 bases, with 4 bases of the junction left unmatched.